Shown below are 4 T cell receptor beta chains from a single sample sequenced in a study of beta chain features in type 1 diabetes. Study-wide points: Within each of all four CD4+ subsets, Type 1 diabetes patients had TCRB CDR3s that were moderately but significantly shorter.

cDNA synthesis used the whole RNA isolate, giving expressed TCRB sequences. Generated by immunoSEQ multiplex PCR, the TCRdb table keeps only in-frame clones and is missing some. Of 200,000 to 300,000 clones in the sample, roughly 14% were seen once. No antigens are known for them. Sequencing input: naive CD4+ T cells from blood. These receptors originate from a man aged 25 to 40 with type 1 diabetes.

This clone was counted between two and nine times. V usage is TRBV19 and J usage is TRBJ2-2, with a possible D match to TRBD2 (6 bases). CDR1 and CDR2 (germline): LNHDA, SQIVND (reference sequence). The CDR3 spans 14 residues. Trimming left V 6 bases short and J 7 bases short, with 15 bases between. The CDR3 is CASRVLAGGGELFF. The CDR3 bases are TGTGCCAGTAGAGTACTAGCTGGCGGCGGGGAGCTGTTTTTT.

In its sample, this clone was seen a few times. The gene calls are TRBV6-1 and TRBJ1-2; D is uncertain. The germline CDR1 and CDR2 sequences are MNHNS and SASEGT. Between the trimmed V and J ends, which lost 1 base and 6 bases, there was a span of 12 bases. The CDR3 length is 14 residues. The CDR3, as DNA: TGTGCCAGCAGTGAAGGTGGAGGGTCAAATGGCTACACCTTC. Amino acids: CASSEGGGSNGYTF.

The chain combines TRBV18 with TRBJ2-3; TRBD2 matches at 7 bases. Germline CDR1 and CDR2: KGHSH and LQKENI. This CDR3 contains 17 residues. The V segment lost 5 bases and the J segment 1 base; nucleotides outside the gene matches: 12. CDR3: CASSSTSTSWGTDTQYF. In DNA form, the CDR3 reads TGTGCCAGCTCATCAACTTCGACTAGCTGGGGCACAGATACGCAGTATTTT.

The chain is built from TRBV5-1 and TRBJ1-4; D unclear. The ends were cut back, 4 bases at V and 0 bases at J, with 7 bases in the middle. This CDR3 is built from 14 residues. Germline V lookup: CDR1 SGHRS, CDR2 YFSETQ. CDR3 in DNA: TGCGCCAGCAGCCGGGAGGCAACTAATGAAAAACTGTTTTTT. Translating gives CASSREATNEKLFF.